Listed below are T cell receptor beta chains from one sample, sequenced in a study of T cells after yellow fever vaccination. TCRdb itself ran the 5' RACE reads through MiXCR, one entry per CDR3 protein. The sample holds about 340,000 distinct CDR3 sequences, 12% seen once. Sequenced material: CD4+ T cells sorted from PBMCs, taken 15 days after the yellow fever booster vaccination. These receptors originate from a man between 18 and 29 years old who received the YFV17D yellow fever vaccine. Both conserved end residues are part of each CDR3. Each record gives: J gene, clone size, D gene, V gene, CDR3 DNA, CDR3 protein. The D gene is left open where the match is weak. Clone size is given for some rows only: seen once, a few or many times, or a class if the clone is expanded.

TRBJ2-3,few,NA,TRBV11-2,TGTGCCAGCAGCTTAATTCGGGGTAGCACAGATACGCAGTATTTT,CASSLIRGSTDTQYF
TRBJ2-3,NA,NA,TRBV3-1,TGTGCCATCGGGATTGAACGAAATACGCAGTATTTT,CAIGIERNTQYF
TRBJ1-2,NA,NA,TRBV7-9,TGTGCCAGCAGCTTAGAATTGGGAGGCTCCTTC,CASSLELGGSF
TRBJ1-1,few,NA,TRBV12-3/TRBV12-4,TGTGCCAGCAGTAAGGGGCTGAACACTGAAGCTTTCTTT,CASSKGLNTEAFF
TRBJ2-1,NA,NA,TRBV4-1,TGCGCCAGCAGCCTCATGGGGGCAGAGCAGTTCTTC,CASSLMGAEQFF
TRBJ2-3,few,NA,TRBV4-3,TGCGCCAGCAGCCAAGACTATCCAGGTCTGGCAGATACGCAGTATTTT,CASSQDYPGLADTQYF
TRBJ2-3,many,TRBD2,TRBV12-3/TRBV12-4,TGTGCCAGCAGTTCGACTAGCGGGGGGGCTACAGATACGCAGTATTTT,CASSSTSGGATDTQYF
TRBJ2-3,few,TRBD2,TRBV7-2,TGTGCCAGCAGCTATTCCCCGAGGGACTACACAGATACGCAGTATTTT,CASSYSPRDYTDTQYF
TRBJ1-5,few,TRBD1,TRBV20-1,TGCAGTGCTTCGACAGGGATGGGCAATCAGCCCCAGCATTTT,CSASTGMGNQPQHF
TRBJ2-7,NA,TRBD2,TRBV5-1,TGCGCCAGCAGCCTAACTAGCGCGAACTACGAGCAGTACTTC,CASSLTSANYEQYF
TRBJ1-2,many,NA,TRBV12-3/TRBV12-4,TGTGCCAGCAGTTTGAAGTACTCCTATGGCTACACCTTC,CASSLKYSYGYTF
TRBJ1-1,many,NA,TRBV7-9,TGTGCCAGCAGCTTAAACCCAGGAGGGGGCACTGAAGCTTTCTTT,CASSLNPGGGTEAFF
TRBJ2-7,NA,TRBD1,TRBV20-1,TGCAGTGCTAGACTGCAGGGACAGGGAGGCGAGCAGTACTTC,CSARLQGQGGEQYF
TRBJ2-3,NA,TRBD2,TRBV3-1,TGTGCCAGCAGCCAAGATCTACTAGCGGGGCAGTATTTT,CASSQDLLAGQYF
TRBJ2-5,NA,NA,TRBV5-6,TGTGCCAGCAGCTTCCCCAGCGAGACCCAGTACTTC,CASSFPSETQYF
TRBJ2-3,few,NA,TRBV30,TGTGCCTGGATCCCGAGGGGGCCGGGGGCAGATACGCAGTATTTT,CAWIPRGPGADTQYF
TRBJ2-7,few,TRBD1,TRBV7-8,TGTGCCAGCAGCTTACACCGGGACAGAAGCTCCTACGAGCAGTACTTC,CASSLHRDRSSYEQYF
TRBJ1-5,many,NA,TRBV6-5,TGTGCCAGCAGTTACAATAGCAATCAGCCCCAGCATTTT,CASSYNSNQPQHF
TRBJ1-4,many,NA,TRBV12-3/TRBV12-4,TGTGCCAGCAGGGTGTCAACTAATGAAAAACTGTTTTTT,CASRVSTNEKLFF
TRBJ1-2,NA,NA,TRBV9,TGTGCCAGCAGCCCGGGCCGGACGGCCTATGGCTACACCTTC,CASSPGRTAYGYTF